The 2 T cell receptor beta chains below come from one sample, sequenced in a study of identical twins. TCRdb reprocessed the 5' RACE reads via MiXCR and lists one record per CDR3 protein. The table lists nearly 250,000 distinct CDR3 sequences, 7% of them singletons, with around 3.4% in the top ten. The same sample was also studied in work on yellow fever vaccine responses in identical twins.

The sample comprised memory (CD45RO+) T cells sorted from blood. The receptors were gathered from a woman in her late teens or twenties in good health.

CDR3 DNA: TGCAGCGTTGAAACGGACAGGGGAGGCAATGAGCAGTTCTTC. It translates to CSVETDRGGNEQFF. The chain couples TRBV29-1 to TRBJ2-1; the match to TRBD1 covers 9 bases. This CDR3 has 14 amino acids. CDR1 SQVTM and CDR2 ANQGSEA come from the germline V gene. The trim removed 2 bases at V and 6 bases at J, leaving 5 bases unmatched.

This clonotype was picked up many times. The chain links TRBV10-3 to TRBJ2-1; D is unresolved. With 3 bases removed from V and 6 bases from J, the gap between germline ends came to 6 bases. The CDR3 is made up of 12 amino acids. Germline-derived CDR1 and CDR2 are ENHRY and SYGVKD. The CDR3 sequence: CAISDNRNEQFF. CDR3 nucleotides: TGTGCCATCAGTGATAATCGCAATGAGCAGTTCTTC.